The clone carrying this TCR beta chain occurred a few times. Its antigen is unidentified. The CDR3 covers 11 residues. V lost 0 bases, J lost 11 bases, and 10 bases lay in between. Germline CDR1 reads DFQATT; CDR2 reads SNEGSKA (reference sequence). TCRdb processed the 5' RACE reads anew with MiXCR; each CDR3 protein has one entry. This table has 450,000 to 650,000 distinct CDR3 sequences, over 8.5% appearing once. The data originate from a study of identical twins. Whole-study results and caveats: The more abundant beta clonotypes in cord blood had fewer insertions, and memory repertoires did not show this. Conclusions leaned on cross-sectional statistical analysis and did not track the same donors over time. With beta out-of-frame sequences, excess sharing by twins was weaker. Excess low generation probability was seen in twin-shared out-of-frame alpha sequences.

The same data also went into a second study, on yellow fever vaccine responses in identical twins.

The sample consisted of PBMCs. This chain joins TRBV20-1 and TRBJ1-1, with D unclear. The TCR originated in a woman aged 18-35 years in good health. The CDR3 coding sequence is TGCAGTGCTAGAGATCTCCCTGGGGCTTTCTTT. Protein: CSARDLPGAFF.